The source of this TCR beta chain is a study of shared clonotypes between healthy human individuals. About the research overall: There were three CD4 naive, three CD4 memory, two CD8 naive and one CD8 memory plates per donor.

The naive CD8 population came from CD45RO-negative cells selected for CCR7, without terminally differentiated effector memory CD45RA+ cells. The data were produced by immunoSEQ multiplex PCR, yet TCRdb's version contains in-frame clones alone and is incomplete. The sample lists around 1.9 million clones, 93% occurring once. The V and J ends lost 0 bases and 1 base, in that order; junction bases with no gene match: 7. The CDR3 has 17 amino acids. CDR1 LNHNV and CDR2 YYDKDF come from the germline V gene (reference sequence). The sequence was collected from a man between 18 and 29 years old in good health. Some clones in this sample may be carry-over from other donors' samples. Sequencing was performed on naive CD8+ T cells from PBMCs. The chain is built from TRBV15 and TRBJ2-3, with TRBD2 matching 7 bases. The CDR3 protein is CATSRDLTSSRTDTQYF. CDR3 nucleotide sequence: TGTGCCACCAGCAGAGATTTGACTAGCAGCCGCACAGATACGCAGTATTTT.